These 27 T cell receptor beta chains were all obtained from the same sample, sequenced in a study of blood T cells in healthy people across ages. Through a sample-barcoded 5' primer and a J-beta primer mix, a second PCR was run for about 6 to 12 cycles. One entry per CDR3 protein results from TCRdb running MiXCR on the 5' RACE reads. The repertoire has more than 600,000 distinct CDR3 sequences, roughly 25% of them found once; the top ten carry under 10%. The same data also went into a second study, on T cells of mothers and their children.

The sample comprised blood. Receptors were obtained from a boy aged 5-17 years in good health.

This clonotype was seen only a few times. The chain couples TRBV7-9 to TRBJ1-2; no clear D gene. Per germline, CDR1 SEHNR and CDR2 FQNEAQ (reference sequence). Trimming cost V 5 bases and J 6 bases, with 13 bases left between them. The CDR3 loop spans 13 amino acids. The CDR3 here is CASSQSLRNGYTF. DNA for the CDR3: TGTGCCAGCAGCCAGTCCTTGAGAAATGGCTACACCTTC.

This chain connects TRBV12-3 or TRBV12-4 to TRBJ2-4; 7 positions match TRBD2. J was trimmed by 2 bases and V by 5 bases; bases with no gene match: 6. The CDR3 contains 15 residues. In DNA form, the CDR3 reads TGTGCCAGCAGTCCCACAGCGGGACCCAAAAACATTCAGTACTTC. This gives the protein CASSPTAGPKNIQYF.

The chain's CDR3 is CASSAGQGRQPQHF. DNA of the CDR3: TGTGCCAGCAGCGCAGGACAGGGACGGCAGCCCCAGCATTTT. The J gene is TRBJ1-5, the V gene TRBV7-9, with 8 bases that match TRBD1. The length of the CDR3 is 14 residues. Trimming took 5 bases from V and 7 from J; bases not matched to a gene: 7. CDR1 SEHNR and CDR2 FQNEAQ come from the germline V gene (reference sequence).

This clonotype has just a few counts. The chain is built from TRBV6-5 and TRBJ2-4, with D tentatively TRBD2 (5 bases). The CDR3 extends over 11 amino acids. Germline loops: CDR1 MNHEY, CDR2 SVGAGI. Trimming cost V 5 bases and J 7 bases, with 6 bases left between them. The CDR3 DNA reads as TGTGCCAGCAGTCCGGGGAACATTCAGTACTTC. Amino acid sequence: CASSPGNIQYF.

The chain links TRBV21-1 to TRBJ2-1; TRBD2 is the table's D call, not checked against the DNA. TRBV21-1 is a pseudogene locus. The CDR3 covers 17 residues. The CDR3 region is CASSPCGSGISYNEQFF. CDR3 DNA sequence: TGTGCCAGCAGCCCTTGCGGTAGCGGGATCTCCTACAATGAGCAGTTCTTC.

The V and J genes are TRBV7-6 and TRBJ1-5; no clear D gene. The CDR3 sequence is 13 residues long. Trimming cost V 0 bases and J 5 bases, with 5 bases left between them. Per germline, CDR1 SGHVS and CDR2 FNYEAQ. The CDR3 here is CASSLAMDQPQHF. In DNA, the CDR3 is TGTGCCAGCAGCTTAGCAATGGATCAGCCCCAGCATTTT.

The chain joins TRBV10-3 to TRBJ2-7; 12 bases agree with TRBD2. Germline V gene data show CDR1 as ENHRY and CDR2 as SYGVKD. V lost 2 bases, J lost 3 bases, and 8 bases stayed unmatched. The CDR3 has 17 amino acids. The CDR3 DNA reads TGTGCCATCAGTGAGACATGGACTAGCGGGAAGAACTACGAGCAGTACTTC. Its protein product is CAISETWTSGKNYEQYF.

Concerning this clonotype: The junction departs from the called germline gene at one end, perhaps through a read error. The chain combines TRBV4-1 with TRBJ2-3; 8 bases agree with TRBD2. Germline-derived CDR1 and CDR2 are MGHRA and YSYEKL. This CDR3 has 18 amino acids. This CDR3 is CASSQVFPLADGTDTQYF. The CDR3 nucleotides are TGCGCCAGCAGTCAAGTTTTTCCACTAGCGGACGGCACAGATACGCAGTATTTT.

This clonotype was detected a few times. This rearrangement joins TRBV4-1 to TRBJ2-5; TRBD2 agrees at 12 bases. Germline lookup yields CDR1 MGHRA and CDR2 YSYEKL. The CDR3 has 16 amino acids. J was trimmed by 5 bases and V by 4 bases; bases with no gene match: 8. CDR3 in DNA: TGCGCCAGCAGCCGGGGGACTAGCGGGTTAGGGGAGACCCAGTACTTC. Its translation: CASSRGTSGLGETQYF.

V usage is TRBV20-1 and J usage is TRBJ1-5; 8 bases are a match to TRBD1. V shed 2 bases, J shed 4 bases, and the junction held 1 base outside the gene matches. Germline V gene lookup returns CDR1 DFQATT and CDR2 SNEGSKA (reference sequence). CDR3 length equals 13 residues. The CDR3 region is CSARWTGNQPQHF. The CDR3 nucleotides read TGCAGTGCTAGATGGACAGGGAATCAGCCCCAGCATTTT.

On this clonotype itself: Compared with germline, one end of the junction differs, possibly owing to a read error. J is TRBJ2-3 and V is TRBV12-3 or TRBV12-4, with 10 bases aligning to TRBD2. The length of the CDR3 is 14 residues. Here the CDR3 reads CTSVEREGPYTQYF. DNA for the CDR3: TGTACCAGCGTAGAGCGGGAGGGCCCATATACGCAGTATTTT.

A few counts support this clonotype. The chain has TRBV4-2 and TRBJ2-2; 8 nucleotides match TRBD2. The length of the CDR3 is 18 residues. CDR1 is LGHNA, CDR2 YNFKEQ, per germline. The V gene end was trimmed by 0 bases and the J gene end by 1 base; junction bases not matched to a gene: 7. In DNA form, the CDR3 reads TGTGCCAGCAGCCAAGAGAGTAGCGGGACGGAGAACACCGGGGAGCTGTTTTTT. This translates into CASSQESSGTENTGELFF.

V and J are TRBV9 and TRBJ2-1, with 12 bases that match TRBD2. Germline CDR1 is SGDLS and CDR2 is YYNGEE. This CDR3 is built from 16 residues. With 0 bases clipped from V and 4 bases from J, the junction kept 2 bases outside the gene matches. CDR3 sequence: CASSVDTSGGYNEQFF. CDR3 DNA: TGTGCCAGCAGCGTAGACACTAGCGGGGGGTACAATGAGCAGTTCTTC.

This clonotype was observed a few times. The chain recombines TRBV5-4 with TRBJ2-5; D may be TRBD1 (6 bases). Germline V gives CDR1 SGHNT, CDR2 YYREEE (reference sequence). V was pared by 4 bases and J by 1 base, with 11 bases between. The CDR3 has 14 residues. The CDR3 DNA follows: TGTGCCAGCAGCCCAGGGGCGTCCCAAGAGACCCAGTACTTC. Translating gives CASSPGASQETQYF.

The chain couples TRBV29-1 to TRBJ2-3, with D possibly matching TRBD2 (5 bases). Germline V gene lookup returns CDR1 SQVTM and CDR2 ANQGSEA. The V and J ends lost 8 bases and 1 base respectively, with 16 bases between them. The CDR3 contains 14 residues. The CDR3 nucleotides are TGCAGCATACGAGGCGGGCACGGCACAGATACGCAGTATTTT. Protein sequence: CSIRGGHGTDTQYF.

This clonotype was detected only a few times. The chain recombines TRBV20-1 with TRBJ1-2, with a possible D match to TRBD1 (5 bases). V lost 0 bases, J lost 4 bases, and 15 bases lay in between. The CDR3 length is 15 residues. Germline CDR1 reads DFQATT; CDR2 reads SNEGSKA (reference sequence). CDR3 region: CSARDDRGEGYGYTF. The CDR3 DNA reads TGCAGTGCTAGAGACGACCGGGGGGAAGGCTATGGCTACACCTTC.

Only a few counts were recorded for this clonotype. The chain employs TRBV3-1 and TRBJ1-1, with TRBD1 matching 7 bases. The CDR3 sequence is 15 residues long. The germline V gene encodes CDR1 LGHDT and CDR2 YNNKEL (reference sequence). With V trimmed by 6 bases and J by 2 bases, 9 bases remained unmatched. CDR3 in amino acids: CASSLTRDSNTEAFF. The CDR3 nucleotides are TGTGCCAGCAGTTTGACCCGGGACAGTAACACTGAAGCTTTCTTT.

This clonotype was seen more than once but under ten times. The rearrangement uses TRBV2 and TRBJ2-5; D is unresolved. The CDR3 runs to 14 residues. In germline, CDR1 is SNHLY, CDR2 FYNNEI. V lost 4 bases and J 2 bases, leaving 11 bases between the germline ends. The CDR3 DNA sequence: TGTGCCAGCAGTGTCCCAGAGTCTCAAGAGACCCAGTACTTC. Its translation: CASSVPESQETQYF.

This chain uses TRBV11-3 with TRBJ2-3; no firm D call. This CDR3 has 11 residues. From germline, CDR1 is SGHNT and CDR2 YENEEA. Trimming removed 7 bases at V and 3 bases at J, with 5 bases between. The chain's CDR3 is CASKGTDTQYF. Here the CDR3 DNA reads TGTGCCAGCAAAGGGACAGATACGCAGTATTTT.

The chain uses TRBV20-1 and TRBJ2-7; tentative D call: TRBD2 (5 bases). Germline CDR1 and CDR2: DFQATT and SNEGSKA (reference sequence). The CDR3 runs to 15 residues. Between the trimmed V and J ends, which lost 1 base and 2 bases, there was a span of 15 bases. CDR3 amino acids: CSARAPSGNPYEQYF. CDR3 nucleotide sequence: TGCAGTGCTAGAGCTCCCAGCGGTAACCCCTACGAGCAGTACTTC.

The chain carries TRBV7-2 and TRBJ2-7, with 7 bases matching TRBD1. Germline-derived CDR1 and CDR2 are SGHTA and FQGNSA. This CDR3 has 16 residues. The trim removed 4 bases at V and 1 base at J, leaving 10 bases unmatched. CDR3 coding DNA: TGTGCCAGCAGCTCCCTAACAGGGGAAGGATCCTACGAGCAGTACTTC. Translation gives CASSSLTGEGSYEQYF.

This chain uses TRBV9 with TRBJ2-7; no definite D call. In germline, CDR1 is SGDLS, CDR2 YYNGEE. The length of the CDR3 is 12 residues. Trimming took 0 bases from V and 9 from J, leaving 10 bases between them. The CDR3 sequence is CASSVEAHGQYF. The CDR3 DNA sequence: TGTGCCAGCAGCGTAGAGGCTCACGGGCAGTACTTC.

This clonotype was found a few times. The chain joins TRBV6-5 to TRBJ1-3; D unclear. Germline lookup yields CDR1 MNHEY and CDR2 SVGAGI. Trimming cost V 5 bases and J 3 bases, with 11 bases left between them. This CDR3 has 14 residues. For the CDR3, the DNA is TGTGCCAGCAGTCGAAGACCAGATGGAAACACCATATATTTT. Its translation is CASSRRPDGNTIYF.

The V and J genes are TRBV5-6 and TRBJ2-2, with 13 positions matching TRBD2. The germline CDR1 and CDR2 sequences are SGHDT and YYEEEE. After removal of 3 bases from V and 4 bases from J, the junction contained 6 bases not matched to a gene. The CDR3 loop spans 17 amino acids. CDR3 in amino acids: CASSSRLAGGVTGELFF. CDR3 nucleotide sequence: TGTGCCAGCAGCTCTCGACTAGCGGGAGGTGTCACCGGGGAGCTGTTTTTT.

The gene calls are TRBV29-1 and TRBJ2-1; maybe TRBD2 (6 bases). This CDR3 has 13 residues. The V end lost 3 bases, the J end lost 4 bases, and 10 bases lay between the germline ends. Looked up from germline, CDR1 is SQVTM and CDR2 is ANQGSEA. CDR3 coding DNA: TGCAGCGTTGAGGCTAGCGTATACAATGAGCAGTTCTTC. Translating gives CSVEASVYNEQFF.

The rearrangement uses TRBV9 and TRBJ2-3, with 10 bases lining up with TRBD2. This CDR3 is built from 18 residues. Germline V lookup: CDR1 SGDLS, CDR2 YYNGEE. J was trimmed by 0 bases and V by 3 bases; bases with no gene match: 10. The CDR3 DNA reads TGTGCCAGCAGCGCCGGACTAGCGGCCGCATTTAGCACAGATACGCAGTATTTT. It is translated as CASSAGLAAAFSTDTQYF.

This clonotype was seen a few times. The chain has TRBV2 and TRBJ1-1, with 10 bases matching TRBD1. Trimming cost V 4 bases and J 1 base; bases outside gene matches: 0. The length of the CDR3 is 14 residues. Germline loops: CDR1 SNHLY, CDR2 FYNNEI. For the CDR3, the DNA is TGTGCCAGCAGTGGGGACAGGGGGAACACTGAAGCTTTCTTT. It yields the protein CASSGDRGNTEAFF.